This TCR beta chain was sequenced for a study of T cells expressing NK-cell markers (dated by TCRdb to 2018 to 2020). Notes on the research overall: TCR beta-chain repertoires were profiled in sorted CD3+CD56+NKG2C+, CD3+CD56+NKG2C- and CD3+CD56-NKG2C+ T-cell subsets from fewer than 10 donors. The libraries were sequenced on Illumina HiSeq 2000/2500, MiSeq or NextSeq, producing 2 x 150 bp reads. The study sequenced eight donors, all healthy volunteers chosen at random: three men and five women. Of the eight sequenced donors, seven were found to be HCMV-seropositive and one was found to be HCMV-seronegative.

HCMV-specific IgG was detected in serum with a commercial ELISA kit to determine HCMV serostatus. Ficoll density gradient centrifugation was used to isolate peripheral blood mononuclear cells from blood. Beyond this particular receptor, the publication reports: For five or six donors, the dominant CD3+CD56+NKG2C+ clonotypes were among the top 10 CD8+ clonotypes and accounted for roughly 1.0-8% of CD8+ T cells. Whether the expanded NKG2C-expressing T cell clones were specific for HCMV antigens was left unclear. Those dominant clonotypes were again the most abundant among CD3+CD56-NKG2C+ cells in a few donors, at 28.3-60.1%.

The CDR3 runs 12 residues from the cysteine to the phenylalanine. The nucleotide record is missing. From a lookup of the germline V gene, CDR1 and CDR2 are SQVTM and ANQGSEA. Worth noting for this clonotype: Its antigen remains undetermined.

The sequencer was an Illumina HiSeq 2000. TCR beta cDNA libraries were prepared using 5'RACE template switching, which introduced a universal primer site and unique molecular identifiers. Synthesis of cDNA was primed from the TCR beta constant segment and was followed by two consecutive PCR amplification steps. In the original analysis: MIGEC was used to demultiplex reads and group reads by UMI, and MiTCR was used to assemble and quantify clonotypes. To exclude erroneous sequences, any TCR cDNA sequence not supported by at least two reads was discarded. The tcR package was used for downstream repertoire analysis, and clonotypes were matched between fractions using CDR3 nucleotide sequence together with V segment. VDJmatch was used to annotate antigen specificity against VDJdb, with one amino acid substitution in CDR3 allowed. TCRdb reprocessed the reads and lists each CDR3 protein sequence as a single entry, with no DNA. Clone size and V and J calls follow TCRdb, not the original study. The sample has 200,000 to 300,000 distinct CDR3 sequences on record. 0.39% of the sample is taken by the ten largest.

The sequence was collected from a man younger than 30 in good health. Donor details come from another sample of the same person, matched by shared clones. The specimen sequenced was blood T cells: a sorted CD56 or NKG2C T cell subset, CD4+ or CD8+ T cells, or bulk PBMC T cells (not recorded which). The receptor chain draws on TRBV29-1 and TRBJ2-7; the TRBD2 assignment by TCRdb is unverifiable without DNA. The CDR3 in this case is CSVGLAGGEQYF.